Shown below are 10 T cell receptor beta chains from a single sample sequenced in a study of T cell changes during pregnancy in multiple sclerosis. The protocol was immunoSEQ multiplex PCR, while the TCRdb copy is restricted to in-frame clones and leaves out a portion. The sample carries roughly 17,000 clones, nearly 90% recorded once. The sample here was CD8+ T cells from peripheral blood mononuclear cells, taken after pregnancy. The receptors shown here come from a female donor in good health, enrolled as a control in a pregnancy study.

The rearrangement links TRBV19 to TRBJ1-2; D possibly corresponds to TRBD1 (5 bases). Germline loops: CDR1 LNHDA, CDR2 SQIVND (reference sequence). This CDR3 contains 15 residues. Trimming took 6 bases from V and 3 from J, leaving 17 bases between them. As DNA, the CDR3 is TGTGCCAGTAGGTGGTGGGCCAGGGAAGACTATGGCTACACCTTC. This sequence encodes CASRWWAREDYGYTF. Complete variable domain (other parts from reference TRBV19 and TRBJ1-2): DGGITQSPKYLFRKEGQNVTLSCEQNLNHDAMYWYRQDPGQGLRLIYYSQIVNDFQKGDIAEGYSVSREKKESFPLTVTSAQKNPTAFYLCASRWWAREDYGYTFGSGTRLTVV.

V gene TRBV6-5 combines with J gene TRBJ1-1; perhaps TRBD1 as D (5 bases). This CDR3 comprises 13 residues. The V end was cut by 0 bases, the J end by 4 bases, with 6 bases between. The V gene's germline CDR1 is MNHEY and CDR2 SVGAGI. CDR3 bases: TGTGCCAGCAGTTACTCCGGGGGCACTGAAGCTTTCTTT. It translates to CASSYSGGTEAFF.

V is TRBV6-1 and J is TRBJ1-1, with TRBD1 as a possible D gene (6 bases). Between the trimmed V and J ends, which lost 1 base and 1 base, there was a span of 13 bases. The CDR3 covers 16 residues. From germline, CDR1 is MNHNS and CDR2 SASEGT. The CDR3 sequence is CASSEEGGAGNTEAFF. The CDR3 coding sequence is TGTGCCAGCAGTGAAGAGGGGGGGGCGGGGAACACTGAAGCTTTCTTT.

The rearrangement joins TRBV7-9 to TRBJ2-1; 10 bases are a match to TRBD2. This CDR3 has 16 amino acids. The germline V gene has CDR1 SEHNR and CDR2 FQNEAQ (reference sequence). With V trimmed by 5 bases and J by 0 bases, 4 bases remained unmatched. The CDR3 is CASSTLAGGSYNEQFF. The DNA of the CDR3 is TGTGCCAGCAGCACCTTAGCGGGAGGCTCCTACAATGAGCAGTTCTTC.

The chain couples TRBV7-2 to TRBJ2-1; 7 nucleotides match TRBD2. The CDR3 spans 18 residues. The V segment lost 2 bases and the J segment 0 bases; nucleotides outside the gene matches: 10. Germline assignment: CDR1 SGHTA and CDR2 FQGNSA. The CDR3 DNA follows: TGTGCCAGCAGCTTAAGGGGACTAAAGTCGAGCTCCTACAATGAGCAGTTCTTC. It translates to CASSLRGLKSSSYNEQFF.

The chain is built from TRBV11-2 and TRBJ1-1; TRBD1 might be the D (6 bases). The CDR3 extends over 15 amino acids. The V gene lost 5 bases and the J gene lost 4 bases, with 17 bases spanning the gap. CDR1 is SGHAT, CDR2 FQNNGV, per germline. CDR3 protein: CASSRGQIGGTEAFF. The CDR3 DNA follows: TGTGCCAGCAGCCGCGGACAGATCGGAGGCACTGAAGCTTTCTTT.

The V gene is TRBV9, the J gene TRBJ2-3; TRBD2 aligns across 7 bases. The CDR3 has 17 residues. Trimming at V came to 4 bases and at J to 4 bases, leaving 15 bases not matched to a gene. Germline-derived CDR1 and CDR2 are SGDLS and YYNGEE. CDR3 sequence reads: CASSPIPGGSPPDTQYF. CDR3 nucleotides: TGTGCCAGCAGCCCGATACCCGGCGGGAGCCCCCCAGATACGCAGTATTTT.

With regard to this clone: In the same sample, other DNA sequences code for this CDR3. The chain links TRBV19 to TRBJ2-1; the D gene is possibly TRBD2 (6 bases). This CDR3 has 12 amino acids. CDR1 is LNHDA and CDR2 is SQIVND in the germline V gene (reference sequence). Trimming took 1 base from V and 10 from J, leaving 8 bases between them. This CDR3 reads CASSIGGAEQFF. CDR3 nucleotide sequence: TGTGCCAGTAGTATAGGCGGGGCGGAGCAGTTCTTC.

The chain carries TRBV7-9 and TRBJ2-2, with 8 bases matching TRBD1. J gave up 3 bases and V 5 bases, and 2 bases lay outside the gene matches. The CDR3 totals 14 residues. CDR1 SEHNR and CDR2 FQNEAQ come from the germline V gene (reference sequence). CDR3 coding DNA: TGTGCCAGCAGCCCGGACAGGGACACCGGGGAGCTGTTTTTT. Its translation is CASSPDRDTGELFF.

This chain connects TRBV13 to TRBJ2-3; no definite D call. The CDR3 sequence is 16 residues long. V was trimmed by 1 base and J by 0 bases, leaving 11 bases between them. Germline loops: CDR1 PRHDT, CDR2 FYEKMQ (reference sequence). CDR3 DNA: TGTGCCAGCAGCTTAGTAAATAGAGCTAGCACAGATACGCAGTATTTT. This codes for CASSLVNRASTDTQYF.